The T cell receptor beta chain under discussion was sequenced for a study of patients and donors after allogeneic stem cell transplantation (TCRdb year 2020). Of note for this clonotype: It has no known antigen specificity. Base qualities are missing; no much larger clone stands one base away.

The library was made by RT-PCR. For sequencing, a NextSeq 550 was employed. In TCRdb, the public reads were trimmed at Q25 with fastp and aligned with MiXCR, with productive beta chains retained. Each entry is one CDR3 protein sequence, shown with its most common DNA and genes. This sample has roughly 180,000 distinct CDR3 sequences in its table, and around two fifths of those were observed once. The ten largest clones capture about 35% of the sample. Based on the germline V gene, the CDR1 and CDR2 sequences are SGHDT and YYEEEE. CDR3 length: 14 amino acids, cysteine to phenylalanine. Left in the record is the CDR3 DNA by itself, 42 bases read in frame from the first base. A distance of 14 bases separates the germline ends of V and J, which lose 7 bases and 2 bases respectively.

Specimen: blood, either unsorted or a sorted T cell fraction (not recorded which). The receptor was isolated from a human donor who was either an allogeneic HSCT recipient or a stem cell or donor lymphocyte infusion donor (not recorded which). It is not recorded whose cells these are; they may come from a transplant donor. The receptor chain draws on TRBV5-6 and TRBJ2-3; tentative D gene TRBD2, with 6 bases matching. In nucleotides, the sequence is TGTGCCAGCCGCCAACTAGCCCCCACAGATACGCAGTATTTT. This codes for CASRQLAPTDTQYF. With all but the CDR3 taken from the reference TRBV5-6 and TRBJ2-3 genes, the full variable domain is: DAGVTQSPTHLIKTRGQQVTLRCSPKSGHDTVSWYQQALGQGPQFIFQYYEEEERQRGNFPDRFSGHQFPNYSSELNVNALLLGDSALYLCASRQLAPTDTQYFGPGTRLTVL.